The 27 T cell receptor beta chains reported below all come from one sample, sequenced in a study of blood T cell repertoires in COVID-19. TCRdb keeps only in-frame clones here, not all; method: immunoSEQ multiplex PCR. This table has under 200,000 clones, about 86% appearing once. Sample: peripheral blood. All receptors derive from a man between 18 and 29 years old with acute or convalescent COVID-19.

The rearrangement links TRBV24-1 to TRBJ2-5, with D perhaps TRBD1 (5 bases). Germline CDR1 KGHDR, CDR2 SFDVKD. The CDR3 is 13 amino acids. V lost 1 base to trimming and J lost 7 bases, with 9 bases between them. CDR3: CATSDLWQGTQYF. The CDR3 DNA reads as TGTGCCACCAGTGATTTATGGCAGGGGACCCAGTACTTC.

V is TRBV3-1 (or the pseudogene TRBV3-2) and J is TRBJ1-2; D perhaps matches TRBD1 (5 bases). This CDR3 contains 14 residues. Germline CDR1 LGHDT, CDR2 YNNKEL (reference sequence). Trimming took off 6 bases at V and 4 bases at J, with 15 bases between the two ends. The CDR3 DNA is TGTGCCAGCAGTCCCAGGGCGTTTTCCTATGGCTACACCTTC. Its protein product is CASSPRAFSYGYTF.

CDR3 sequence (DNA): TGTGCCAGCAGTTCTGGACAGGGGGAGGGAAACACCATATATTTT. Translating it yields CASSSGQGEGNTIYF. This chain links TRBV6-6 with TRBJ1-3, with 10 bases identical to TRBD1. The CDR3 spans 15 residues. The germline V gene encodes CDR1 MNHNY and CDR2 SVGAGI (reference sequence). With 4 bases clipped from V and 4 bases from J, the junction kept 4 bases outside the gene matches.

The chain couples TRBV18 to TRBJ2-1; TRBD1 matches 7 bases. The CDR3 spans 16 residues. With 1 base clipped from V and 5 bases from J, the junction kept 8 bases outside the gene matches. CDR1 and CDR2 (germline): KGHSH, LQKENI. CDR3 nucleotide sequence: TGTGCCAGCTCACCACTTATTGGGACAGAAAACAATGAGCAGTTCTTC. Protein product: CASSPLIGTENNEQFF. Variable domain in full (rest from reference TRBV18 and TRBJ2-1): NAGVMQNPRHLVRRRGQEARLRCSPMKGHSHVYWYRQLPEEGLKFMVYLQKENIIDESGMPKERFSAEFPKEGPSILRIQQVVRGDSAAYFCASSPLIGTENNEQFFGPGTRLTVL.

The genes are TRBV18 and TRBJ2-7; TRBD1 agrees at 8 bases. This CDR3 contains 13 residues. In germline, CDR1 is KGHSH, CDR2 LQKENI. With 6 bases clipped from V and 2 bases from J, the junction kept 3 bases outside the gene matches. The CDR3 protein is CASSGQGPYEQYF. CDR3 coding DNA: TGTGCCAGCTCTGGACAGGGCCCCTACGAGCAGTACTTC.

The gene calls are TRBV6-4 and TRBJ2-1; 8 bases align to TRBD1. CDR3 length: 15 residues. V shed 6 bases and J 9 bases; nucleotides not matched to a gene: 13. Per the germline V gene, CDR1 is MRHNA and CDR2 is SNTAGT. CDR3 DNA sequence: TGTGCCAGCAGACGCGAGGACAGGGCGTCCGCTGAGCAGTTCTTC. Residues: CASRREDRASAEQFF.

The chain uses TRBV4-1 and TRBJ2-7; 8 positions match TRBD1. CDR3 length equals 14 residues. Trimming removed 3 bases from V and 3 bases from J; junction bases left unmatched: 4. Germline CDR1 and CDR2: MGHRA and YSYEKL. The CDR3 sequence: CASSHGQGNYEQYF. The CDR3, as DNA: TGCGCCAGCAGCCATGGACAGGGAAACTACGAGCAGTACTTC.

The chain couples TRBV19 to TRBJ1-2; possible D gene TRBD1, 6 bases. The CDR3 is 14 residues long. Germline V gene sequence: CDR1 LNHDA, CDR2 SQIVND (reference sequence). V was shortened by 1 base and J by 2 bases, with 8 bases between the two germline ends. This CDR3 reads CASSIATGNYGYTF. In DNA form, the CDR3 reads TGTGCCAGTAGTATAGCCACAGGGAACTATGGCTACACCTTC.

The chain links TRBV5-1 to TRBJ2-6; TRBD1 matches 8 bases. This CDR3 is built from 17 residues. The V gene's germline CDR1 is SGHRS and CDR2 YFSETQ. The V segment lost 4 bases and the J segment 0 bases; nucleotides outside the gene matches: 6. The CDR3 reads CASSLRTGSSGANVLTF. Written as DNA, the CDR3 is TGCGCCAGCAGCCTCCGGACAGGGAGCTCTGGGGCCAACGTCCTGACTTTC.

To note about this clone: An end of the junction differs from the germline gene, which may be a read error. J is TRBJ1-2 and V is TRBV19, with 9 bases lining up with TRBD1. The CDR3 totals 12 residues. The germline V gene has CDR1 LNHDA and CDR2 SQIVND (reference sequence). The DNA of the CDR3 is TGTGCCAGTATCGACCGGGACAGGGAATACCTCTTC. The encoded protein is CASIDRDREYLF.

This chain links TRBV29-1 with TRBJ1-5, with D possibly being TRBD1 (5 bases). Trimming took 4 bases from V and 1 from J, leaving 8 bases between them. The CDR3 consists of 13 residues. In germline, CDR1 is SQVTM, CDR2 ANQGSEA. DNA of the CDR3: TGCAGCGTTGGGTGGGGCAGCAATCAGCCCCAGCATTTT. Translated, it gives CSVGWGSNQPQHF.

This rearrangement joins TRBV2 to TRBJ1-5; D gene unclear. The CDR3 has 13 amino acids. The V gene lost 6 bases and the J gene lost 4 bases, with 10 bases spanning the gap. The V gene's germline CDR1 is SNHLY and CDR2 FYNNEI. The CDR3 coding sequence is TGTGCCAGCAGCCGGGAGGGAAATCAGCCCCAGCATTTT. Protein sequence: CASSREGNQPQHF.

J is TRBJ1-5 and V is TRBV6-1; 9 nucleotides line up with TRBD1. Germline V gene sequence: CDR1 MNHNS, CDR2 SASEGT. J lost 3 bases, V lost 1 base, and 1 base had no gene match. There are 15 residues in the CDR3. The CDR3, as DNA: TGTGCCAGCAGTGAAGGACAGGGGGTCAATCAGCCCCAGCATTTT. Its translation is CASSEGQGVNQPQHF.

The chain carries TRBV3-1 (or the pseudogene TRBV3-2) and TRBJ1-1, with unresolved D. Trimming stripped 5 bases from V and 4 bases from J, with 11 bases between. The germline CDR1 and CDR2 sequences are LGHDT and YNNKEL (reference sequence). CDR3 length equals 13 residues. Written as DNA, the CDR3 is TGTGCCAGCAGCAAACGGCGCGGCACTGAAGCTTTCTTT. Its translation: CASSKRRGTEAFF.

The genes are TRBV19 and TRBJ1-1; 10 bases map to TRBD1. Germline V gene data show CDR1 as LNHDA and CDR2 as SQIVND (reference sequence). The CDR3 extends over 19 amino acids. The junction had 21 bases not matched to a gene; V was cut back by 7 bases and J by 4 bases. This chain's CDR3 is CASISRDRGWYRFGTEAFF. The DNA for the CDR3 is TGTGCCAGTATTAGCCGGGACAGGGGCTGGTATAGGTTCGGCACTGAAGCTTTCTTT.

This clone was observed a handful of times. This chain connects TRBV5-1 to TRBJ2-7; the match to TRBD1 covers 7 bases. J was trimmed by 1 base and V by 3 bases; bases with no gene match: 4. From germline, CDR1 is SGHRS and CDR2 YFSETQ. CDR3 length: 14 amino acids. CDR3 in amino acids: CASSSGTASYEQYF. CDR3 sequence (DNA): TGCGCCAGCAGCTCCGGGACAGCGTCCTACGAGCAGTACTTC.

This sequence joins TRBV30 and TRBJ1-5; 7 bases align to TRBD1. The CDR3 is 13 amino acids. Germline V gene sequence: CDR1 GTSNPN, CDR2 SVGIG (reference sequence). Losses at the gene ends were 4 bases for V and 4 bases for J; bases not matched to a gene: 4. The CDR3: CAWTGGSNQPQHF. For the CDR3, the DNA is TGTGCCTGGACAGGGGGTTCTAATCAGCCCCAGCATTTT.

The chain combines TRBV19 with TRBJ2-3; TRBD2 aligns across 7 bases. Germline V CDR1 and CDR2: LNHDA, SQIVND (reference sequence). V was pared by 10 bases and J by 2 bases, with 9 bases of the junction left unmatched. The CDR3 is made up of 14 amino acids. The CDR3 nucleotides are TGTGCCACTCGGCGAGCGGGGATCACAGATACGCAGTATTTT. Translated, it gives CATRRAGITDTQYF.

This chain links TRBV7-9 with TRBJ1-5; D gene uncertain. V was cut by 1 base and J by 0 bases, with 13 bases left in between. Germline CDR1 SEHNR, CDR2 FQNEAQ (reference sequence). The CDR3 has 17 amino acids. The CDR3 DNA reads as TGTGCCAGCAGCTTAGATTGGTCCACTCATAGCAATCAGCCCCAGCATTTT. It yields the protein CASSLDWSTHSNQPQHF.

Only a few counts were recorded for this clone. CDR3 in amino acids: CASSERGTSGGFTDTQYF. The CDR3 DNA sequence: TGTGCCAGCAGTGAGCGAGGGACTAGCGGGGGCTTCACAGATACGCAGTATTTT. V gene TRBV6-1 combines with J gene TRBJ2-3; 14 bases are a match to TRBD2. The CDR3 consists of 18 residues. Per the germline V gene, CDR1 is MNHNS and CDR2 is SASEGT. With 3 bases clipped from V and 2 bases from J, the junction kept 7 bases outside the gene matches.

The chain recombines TRBV3-1 (or the pseudogene TRBV3-2) with TRBJ1-3; D gene uncertain. The germline CDR1 and CDR2 sequences are LGHDT and YNNKEL (reference sequence). V shed 4 bases and J shed 2 bases, with 18 bases lying between them. This CDR3 has 17 residues. CDR3 sequence (DNA): TGTGCCAGCAGCCCGTGGGCGGAGGGCATCACTGGAAACACCATATATTTT. It encodes CASSPWAEGITGNTIYF.

V and J are TRBV6-5 and TRBJ2-5; weak D call: TRBD1 (6 bases). Germline CDR1 is MNHEY and CDR2 is SVGAGI. Trimming took off 8 bases at V and 5 bases at J, with 15 bases between the two ends. The CDR3 consists of 13 residues. This CDR3 is CASGIQGRETQYF. Written as DNA, the CDR3 is TGTGCCAGCGGGATACAGGGCCGGGAGACCCAGTACTTC.

This chain connects TRBV2 to TRBJ1-5; D is ambiguous. This CDR3 comprises 14 residues. Between the trimmed V and J ends, which lost 4 bases and 0 bases, there was a span of 7 bases. Germline assignment: CDR1 SNHLY and CDR2 FYNNEI. The CDR3 reads CASSGYTSNQPQHF. As DNA, the CDR3 is TGTGCCAGCAGTGGATACACTAGCAATCAGCCCCAGCATTTT.

This chain joins TRBV19 and TRBJ1-2; D is uncertain. Trimming removed 7 bases at V and 8 bases at J, with 14 bases between. The CDR3 is 12 amino acids. Germline CDR1 LNHDA, CDR2 SQIVND (reference sequence). As DNA, the CDR3 is TGTGCCAGTACCGGGGAGGCAGGAGGCTACACCTTC. This translates into CASTGEAGGYTF.

This sequence joins TRBV7-3 and TRBJ1-1; 8 nucleotides match TRBD1. Germline V gives CDR1 SGHTA, CDR2 FQGTGA. With V trimmed by 0 bases and J by 0 bases, 9 bases remained unmatched. The CDR3 is 18 residues long. CDR3 region: CASSLTPTGDTMNTEAFF. The CDR3 bases are TGTGCCAGCAGCTTAACTCCGACAGGGGACACCATGAACACTGAAGCTTTCTTT.

The chain couples TRBV9 to TRBJ1-3; 7 bases map to TRBD1. J lost 1 base, V lost 4 bases, and 5 bases had no gene match. CDR3 length equals 15 residues. Germline V lookup: CDR1 SGDLS, CDR2 YYNGEE. This CDR3 is CASSPQTGSGNTIYF. DNA of the CDR3: TGTGCCAGCAGCCCTCAGACAGGGTCTGGAAACACCATATATTTT.

The J gene is TRBJ1-1, the V gene TRBV11-3; no firm D call. The CDR3 is made up of 13 amino acids. Germline V lookup: CDR1 SGHNT, CDR2 YENEEA. The V end lost 3 bases, the J end lost 2 bases, and 7 bases lay between the germline ends. The CDR3 sequence is CASSFDTNTEAFF. The CDR3 nucleotides read TGTGCCAGCAGCTTCGACACAAACACTGAAGCTTTCTTT.